This entry features one T cell receptor beta chain sequence. The antigen remains unidentified. Sample treatment: oral pan-JAK inhibitor, 5-10 mg twice daily. Sorting of CD4+ and CD8+ T cells was performed on PBMCs. This sample stems from a study of CD8+ T cells in alopecia areata. General study points: Among the cells sequenced in scalp samples are also the resident alphabeta T cells of normal skin.

TCR sequencing used cDNA made by reverse transcription of extracted RNA. Profiling relied on immunoSEQ multiplex PCR, and the TCRdb table lists in-frame clones only, not all of them. The table lists under 350,000 clones, 55% to 75% of them singletons. Trimming took 3 bases from V and 5 from J, leaving 8 bases between them. The CDR3 runs to 12 residues. From germline, CDR1 is ENHRY and CDR2 SYGVKD. The chain has TRBV10-3 and TRBJ2-7, with TRBD1 as a possible D gene (6 bases). This clonotype was sampled from a human donor with alopecia areata. The source material was CD4+ T cells sorted from blood, sampled at week 24, from a patient treated with tofacitinib. The CDR3 loop is CAISENRDEQYF. The CDR3 nucleotides are TGTGCCATCAGTGAAAACAGGGACGAGCAGTACTTC.